This T cell receptor beta chain was identified during a study of blood T cell repertoires in COVID-19. Study processing details: From reference gene primer amplification, estimates of nucleated cell counts were derived. TCRdb's copy holds only in-frame clones and misses some; the assay was immunoSEQ multiplex PCR. V, J and clone size reflect that table, while D and trimming were determined from the DNA. The sample shows about 260,000 clones, approximately 90% of them seen only once. The V gene's germline CDR1 is SGDLS and CDR2 YYNGEE. The CDR3 totals 14 residues. V gave up 2 bases and J gave up 13 bases, with 21 bases separating them. Enrollees, roughly 18 to 89 years old, lived in roughly 24 US areas. In the 2 weeks before study entry, exposed participants met a COVID-19 case, which was PCR-confirmed or clinician-diagnosed.

The receptor was isolated from a man aged 35 to 55 who had been exposed to COVID-19. The sample consisted of PBMCs or T cells enriched from blood (not recorded which). The genes are TRBV9 and TRBJ1-1; tentative D call: TRBD1 (5 bases). The CDR3 loop is CASSVTHGGEKVFF. Written as DNA, the CDR3 is TGTGCCAGCAGCGTCACGCACGGGGGTGAGAAAGTTTTCTTT.